These 6 T cell receptor beta chains came from one sample sequenced in a study of T cell responses to AZD1222 COVID-19 vaccine. This table comes from immunoSEQ multiplex PCR, and its TCRdb copy is limited to in-frame clones, with some not included. The sample has 95,000 to 130,000 clones; about 86% are singletons. The sequenced sample was peripheral blood, obtained on day 0 of AZD1222 vaccination. These receptors were collected from an adult in good health.

This chain connects TRBV4-3 to TRBJ1-5; D is unresolved. V was cut by 0 bases and J by 0 bases, with 9 bases left in between. The V gene's germline CDR1 is LGHNA and CDR2 YSLEER. The CDR3 is made up of 16 amino acids. CDR3 protein: CASSQDALLSNQPQHF. For the CDR3, the DNA is TGCGCCAGCAGCCAAGATGCGCTTCTTAGCAATCAGCCCCAGCATTTT.

The V and J genes are TRBV18 and TRBJ2-7; TRBD1 agrees at 8 bases. Germline trimming cut 3 bases from V and 2 bases from J; bases unmatched to any gene: 3. The CDR3 consists of 14 residues. Germline loops: CDR1 KGHSH, CDR2 LQKENI. The CDR3 nucleotides read TGTGCCAGCTCACCTGGACAGGGTGCCTACGAGCAGTACTTC. It is translated as CASSPGQGAYEQYF.

V is TRBV5-1 and J is TRBJ2-2, with TRBD1 identical over 8 bases. The junction had 11 bases not matched to a gene; V was cut back by 0 bases and J by 4 bases. The CDR3 sequence is 18 residues long. Germline V gives CDR1 SGHRS, CDR2 YFSETQ. CDR3 protein: CASSLAPAAGGSTGELFF. The CDR3 DNA is TGCGCCAGCAGCTTGGCCCCCGCGGCAGGGGGCAGCACCGGGGAGCTGTTTTTT.

The chain's CDR3 is CASSIEGQGKFYGYTF. The CDR3 DNA is TGTGCCAGCAGCATAGAAGGTCAGGGGAAATTCTATGGCTACACCTTC. The chain links TRBV9 to TRBJ1-2; the D gene is possibly TRBD1 (6 bases). Trimming left V 4 bases short and J 4 bases short, with 20 bases between. The CDR3 has 16 amino acids. Per germline, CDR1 SGDLS and CDR2 YYNGEE.

This rearrangement joins TRBV12-5 to TRBJ2-2; D is possibly TRBD1 (6 bases). The germline V gene has CDR1 LGHNT and CDR2 FRNRAP. Trimming removed 2 bases from V and 0 bases from J, with 13 bases in between. The CDR3 contains 17 residues. Here the CDR3 reads CASGLSWGRTNTGELFF. Here the CDR3 DNA reads TGTGCTAGTGGTTTGTCGTGGGGGCGAACGAACACCGGGGAGCTGTTTTTT.

The V and J genes are TRBV5-6 and TRBJ1-2, with D perhaps TRBD1 (5 bases). Trimming cost V 2 bases and J 8 bases, with 10 bases left between them. From germline, CDR1 is SGHDT and CDR2 YYEEEE. The CDR3 consists of 12 residues. CDR3 sequence: CASSFFRDGYTF. In nucleotides, the CDR3 is TGTGCCAGCAGCTTCTTCAGGGACGGCTACACCTTC.